What follows describes a single TCR beta chain. Unique molecular identifiers were built into the TCRbeta library. In TCRdb, the PCR reads were re-called with MiXCR into one record per CDR3 protein. This sample yields about 460,000 distinct CDR3 sequences, of which roughly an eighth are seen a single time; under 7% belongs to the top ten. The CDR3 consists of 13 residues. In germline, CDR1 is SQVTM, CDR2 ANQGSEA. The V gene lost 3 bases and the J gene lost 0 bases, with 9 bases spanning the gap. The data belong to a study of T-cell reconstitution after alpha-beta-depleted transplantation in children. The V gene is TRBV29-1, the J gene TRBJ2-7; D not resolved. Sequenced material: PBMCs from the stem cell graft donor, taken from the stem cell graft. This TCR derives from a human donor who donated a stem cell graft to a child with combined immunodeficiency. CDR3 sequence (DNA): TGCAGCGTTGATATGGGGTCCTCCTACGAGCAGTACTTC. It yields the protein CSVDMGSSYEQYF.